This TCR beta chain appears in the sequencing data of a study of T cell repertoires in cytomegalovirus infection. TCRdb processed the reads anew with MiXCR; each CDR3 protein has one entry. The table has 310,000 or so distinct CDR3 sequences, about 9.2% seen once. Germline CDR1 is DFQATT and CDR2 is SNEGSKA (reference sequence). V was clipped by 2 bases and J by 3 bases, with 11 bases between them. CDR3 size: 15 residues. The TCR sequence derives from a human donor in good health (CMV status not recorded). Some clones in this sample may be carry-over from other donors' samples. The material sequenced was PBMCs. The chain has TRBV20-1 and TRBJ1-6; maybe TRBD1 (6 bases). The CDR3 reads CSARPTGHYNSPLHF. The DNA for the CDR3 is TGCAGTGCTAGACCAACAGGGCACTATAATTCACCCCTCCACTTT.